The 19 T cell receptor beta chains presented below share a single source sample, sequenced in a study of CD8 T cells in Susac syndrome. About 0.45 to 1 ug RNA was reverse transcribed with random hexamers. MiXCR, applied by TCRdb to the immunoSEQ multiplex PCR reads, yields one record per CDR3 protein. The sample records fewer than 250,000 distinct CDR3 sequences, around 93% being singletons. The sample consisted of CD4+ T cells from PBMCs. All receptors derive from a human donor in good health.

J is TRBJ2-4 and V is TRBV15; D not resolved. The germline CDR1 and CDR2 sequences are LNHNV and YYDKDF (reference sequence). The CDR3 has 12 residues. V shed 5 bases and J shed 6 bases, with 8 bases lying between them. This CDR3 reads CATSPSRNIQYF. The CDR3 nucleotides are TGTGCCACCAGCCCGTCACGAAACATTCAGTACTTC.

The chain combines TRBV20-1 with TRBJ2-1, with D unclear. V was trimmed by 0 bases and J by 0 bases, leaving 9 bases between them. Germline V gene data show CDR1 as DFQATT and CDR2 as SNEGSKA (reference sequence). The CDR3 totals 15 residues. Here the CDR3 reads CSARDRRLSYNEQFF. In DNA, the CDR3 is TGCAGTGCTAGAGATCGACGCCTCTCCTACAATGAGCAGTTCTTC.

The V gene is TRBV6-6, the J gene TRBJ1-1; D not resolved. Trimming removed 8 bases from V and 1 base from J, with 11 bases in between. Germline CDR1 is MNHNY and CDR2 is SVGAGI (reference sequence). The CDR3 has 13 amino acids. Here the CDR3 reads CASHPFANTEAFF. As DNA, the CDR3 is TGTGCCAGCCACCCCTTCGCGAACACTGAAGCTTTCTTT.

This clonotype occurred once. The chain employs TRBV5-6 and TRBJ2-7; weak D call: TRBD2 (6 bases). With 2 bases removed from V and 1 base from J, the gap between germline ends came to 13 bases. The CDR3 length is 15 residues. Germline CDR1 and CDR2: SGHDT and YYEEEE. This CDR3 is CASSFGLASSYEQYF. In DNA, the CDR3 is TGTGCCAGCAGCTTTGGCCTAGCGTCTTCCTACGAGCAGTACTTC.

The chain links TRBV20-1 to TRBJ2-3, with a weak D call TRBD1 (5 bases). The V end was cut by 3 bases, the J end by 2 bases, with 12 bases between. The CDR3 runs to 14 residues. The germline V gene encodes CDR1 DFQATT and CDR2 SNEGSKA (reference sequence). Here the CDR3 DNA reads TGCAGTGCTAGGCCGGACATGTACACAGATACGCAGTATTTT. It yields the protein CSARPDMYTDTQYF.

The rearrangement joins TRBV20-1 to TRBJ1-1, with TRBD1 identical over 8 bases. The germline V gene encodes CDR1 DFQATT and CDR2 SNEGSKA (reference sequence). This CDR3 is built from 11 residues. Trimming cost V 3 bases and J 10 bases; bases outside gene matches: 4. CDR3 in amino acids: CSASRGPSAFF. DNA for the CDR3: TGCAGTGCTAGCAGGGGGCCCTCAGCTTTCTTT.

The chain employs TRBV12-3 or TRBV12-4 and TRBJ2-5; 8 bases line up with TRBD2. This CDR3 has 14 residues. J lost 2 bases, V lost 5 bases, and 4 bases had no gene match. Here the CDR3 DNA reads TGTGCCAGCAGTCACTCGGGGGGGCAAGAGACCCAGTACTTC. Its protein product is CASSHSGGQETQYF.

The rearrangement uses TRBV7-2 and TRBJ1-1; D is possibly TRBD1 (5 bases). V gave up 1 base and J gave up 5 bases, with 14 bases separating them. The CDR3 totals 15 residues. CDR1 is SGHTA and CDR2 is FQGNSA in the germline V gene. CDR3 DNA: TGTGCCAGCAGCTTAGTTAGAGGGGTTCTGACTGAAGCTTTCTTT. It yields the protein CASSLVRGVLTEAFF.

This clonotype was recorded only once. The J gene is TRBJ1-5, the V gene TRBV29-1; D call uncertain. CDR1 is SQVTM, CDR2 ANQGSEA, per germline. The length of the CDR3 is 13 residues. The germline V and J ends were trimmed by 3 bases and 1 base, with 7 bases remaining between them. The CDR3 loop is CSVEKTSNQPQHF. CDR3 DNA: TGCAGCGTTGAGAAAACCAGCAATCAGCCCCAGCATTTT.

The chain uses TRBV19 and TRBJ1-1; unclear D gene. The CDR3 contains 11 residues. The V gene's germline CDR1 is LNHDA and CDR2 SQIVND (reference sequence). Trimming took 8 bases from V and 0 from J, leaving 4 bases between them. This chain's CDR3 is CASQMNTEAFF. As DNA, the CDR3 is TGTGCCAGTCAAATGAACACTGAAGCTTTCTTT. Full variable domain (rest looked up from reference TRBV19 and TRBJ1-1): DGGITQSPKYLFRKEGQNVTLSCEQNLNHDAMYWYRQDPGQGLRLIYYSQIVNDFQKGDIAEGYSVSREKKESFPLTVTSAQKNPTAFYLCASQMNTEAFFGQGTRLTVV.

The chain employs TRBV15 and TRBJ2-1, with TRBD2 matching 9 bases. V shed 4 bases and J 7 bases; nucleotides not matched to a gene: 8. The CDR3 covers 15 residues. Germline-derived CDR1 and CDR2 are LNHNV and YYDKDF (reference sequence). In DNA form, the CDR3 reads TGTGCCACCAGCACGCGGGGGGGCCGGTGGAATGAGCAGTTCTTC. Translating gives CATSTRGGRWNEQFF.

This sequence joins TRBV7-2 and TRBJ1-2; D not resolved. The germline gives CDR1 SGHTA, CDR2 FQGNSA. The V and J ends lost 8 bases and 7 bases respectively, with 14 bases between them. This CDR3 has 12 amino acids. The CDR3 region is CASGPPTGGYTF. Here the CDR3 DNA reads TGTGCCAGCGGGCCCCCTACCGGTGGCTACACCTTC. Combining the CDR3 with reference TRBV7-2 and TRBJ1-2 gives the whole variable domain GAGVSQSPSNKVTEKGKDVELRCDPISGHTALYWYRQSLGQGLEFLIYFQGNSAPDKSGLPSDRFSAERTGGSVSTLTIQRTQQEDSAVYLCASGPPTGGYTFGSGTRLTVV.

The CDR3 here is CAWSSAIQGAHGNTIYF. Here the CDR3 DNA reads TGTGCCTGGAGTTCCGCGATACAGGGGGCGCATGGAAACACCATATATTTT. The chain links TRBV30 to TRBJ1-3, with 9 bases aligning to TRBD1. CDR3 size: 17 residues. The J segment lost 3 bases and the V segment lost 2 bases, leaving 11 bases of the junction unmatched. Germline CDR1 reads GTSNPN; CDR2 reads SVGIG (reference sequence). Looking up the rest from reference TRBV30 and TRBJ1-3 gives the full variable domain: SQTIHQWPATLVQPVGSPLSLECTVEGTSNPNLYWYRQAAGRGLQLLFYSVGIGQISSEVPQNLSASRPQDRQFILSSKKLLLSDSGFYLCAWSSAIQGAHGNTIYFGEGSWLTVV.

The chain uses TRBV4-3 and TRBJ2-5; the D is unclear. Trimming shortened V by 4 bases and J by 7 bases, and 10 bases separated the two germline ends. Germline V gives CDR1 LGHNA, CDR2 YSLEER. The CDR3 loop spans 12 amino acids. CDR3 nucleotides: TGCGCCAGCAGCCTGGGTGACGGGACCCAGTACTTC. Translated, it gives CASSLGDGTQYF.

The chain is built from TRBV12-3 or TRBV12-4 and TRBJ1-1; D not resolved. The CDR3 runs to 11 residues. V was shortened by 2 bases and J by 6 bases, with 4 bases between the two germline ends. CDR3 bases: TGTGCCAGCAGTTTAACCTCTGAAGCTTTCTTT. As protein: CASSLTSEAFF.

In this sample, this clonotype turned up once. This chain connects TRBV28 to TRBJ1-2; D not certain. Germline CDR1 MDHEN, CDR2 SYDVKM. The length of the CDR3 is 11 residues. Trimming removed 5 bases from V and 2 bases from J, with 3 bases in between. In DNA, the CDR3 is TGTGCCAGCAGTCGGAACTATGGCTACACCTTC. Protein: CASSRNYGYTF.

This chain uses TRBV20-1 with TRBJ2-3; 10 bases are a match to TRBD2. Germline V CDR1 and CDR2: DFQATT, SNEGSKA (reference sequence). The CDR3 contains 15 residues. For the CDR3, the DNA is TGCAGCGCATCGAGAGCGGGGGGGCCTCTAGGTACGCAGTATTTT. Residues: CSASRAGGPLGTQYF.

V and J are TRBV28 and TRBJ1-6; no clear D. The CDR3 is made up of 12 amino acids. Germline CDR1 reads MDHEN; CDR2 reads SYDVKM. V lost 4 bases and J 14 bases, leaving 12 bases between the germline ends. The CDR3 DNA is TGTGCCAGCAGTTCCACCTTATCGACCCTCCACTTT. Translated, it gives CASSSTLSTLHF.

The rearrangement links TRBV5-1 to TRBJ1-6; D ambiguous. Deletions cut 5 bases from V and 6 bases from J, with 15 bases between. This CDR3 has 15 amino acids. Germline CDR1 SGHRS, CDR2 YFSETQ. Here the CDR3 reads CASRLQELGNSPLHF. The CDR3, as DNA: TGCGCCAGCAGGCTCCAGGAGTTGGGTAATTCACCCCTCCACTTT.